The clone carrying this T cell receptor beta chain is a singleton in its sample. Its antigen is unidentified. The data belong to a study of PD-1 blockade in classical Hodgkin lymphoma. The study, taken as a whole, reports: Relapsed/refractory patients reportedly had the lowest baseline TCR diversity, below newly diagnosed patients, who were below healthy donors. Although disease activity or prior therapy may be involved, causes of the repertoire differences remain undefined. CD4+ TCR diversity rose significantly by C4D1, and CD8+ TCR diversity did not.

The time point denotes: cycle 4 day 1 (C4D1), after six to seven weeks of nivolumab. Relapse after autologous stem cell transplantation occurred in every patient, and brentuximab vedotin exposure varied. V lost 4 bases and J lost 2; bases outside the gene matches: 3. The length of the CDR3 is 14 residues. From germline, CDR1 is SGHTA and CDR2 FQGNSA. Profiling relied on immunoSEQ multiplex PCR, and the TCRdb table lists in-frame clones only, not all of them. The repertoire holds 75,000 to 100,000 clones, with roughly 91% as singletons. The chain couples TRBV7-2 to TRBJ2-7, with 9 bases identical to TRBD1. This sequence was found in a human donor with classical Hodgkin lymphoma. The sample consisted of peripheral blood mononuclear cells (PBMCs), taken before the fourth cycle of nivolumab. CDR3 nucleotides: TGTGCCAGCAGCTACAGGGGGCCGGCCTACGAGCAGTACTTC. This codes for CASSYRGPAYEQYF.